The rows below give T cell receptor beta chains drawn from one sample of a study of cytomegalovirus exposure and HLA in healthy donors. Measured with immunoSEQ multiplex PCR; TCRdb has only the in-frame clones, and not every one. This repertoire shows around 150,000 clones, around 86% found once; its top ten account for approximately 2%. Source material: PBMCs. The receptors stem from a human donor in good health. CDR3s include the opening cysteine and the closing phenylalanine or tryptophan. The D gene is left open where the match is weak. Size tells how often a clone was seen (once, few, many) or the class of an expanded clone, and some rows leave it out.

TRBJ1-3	NA	12	NA	TRBV29-1	CSVRDNGNTIYF	TGCAGCGTCCGGGACAATGGAAATACCATATATTTT
TRBJ1-4	TRBD1	14	NA	TRBV5-1	CASSLPGQGEKLFF	TGCGCCAGCAGTTTACCGGGACAGGGAGAAAAACTGTTTTTT
TRBJ2-1	NA	12	NA	TRBV14	CASSQRRTEQFF	TGTGCCAGCAGCCAAAGACGGACAGAGCAGTTCTTC
TRBJ2-7	TRBD1	15	NA	TRBV10-3	CAISESGQGAGEQYF	TGTGCCATCAGTGAGTCTGGACAGGGGGCGGGAGAGCAGTACTTC
TRBJ1-2	TRBD1	14	few	TRBV19	CASSFTGTVSGYTF	TGTGCCAGTAGTTTCACCGGGACAGTTAGTGGCTACACCTTC
TRBJ2-6	TRBD1	16	NA	TRBV2	CARGGQGSLGANVLTF	TGTGCCAGGGGGGGACAGGGGTCGTTGGGGGCCAACGTCCTGACTTTC
TRBJ1-6	NA	14	once	TRBV5-1	CASSLADTNSPLHF	TGCGCCAGCAGCTTGGCGGACACGAATTCACCCCTCCACTTT
TRBJ1-1	NA	13	NA	TRBV11-2	CASIRPGNTEAFF	TGTGCCAGCATTCGTCCCGGGAACACTGAAGCTTTCTTT
TRBJ1-2	NA	13	NA	TRBV25-1	CASSESPLYGYTF	TGTGCCAGCAGTGAATCGCCACTCTATGGCTACACCTTC
TRBJ1-2	NA	11	NA	TRBV12-5	CASGSSYGYTF	TGTGCTAGTGGTTCCTCCTATGGCTACACCTTC
TRBJ1-2	NA	16	NA	TRBV11-3	CASSLVASRDDYGYTF	TGTGCCAGCAGCTTAGTAGCTTCCAGGGATGACTATGGCTACACCTTC
TRBJ2-3	NA	12	NA	TRBV9	CASSGIGDTQYF	TGTGCCAGCAGCGGAATCGGGGATACGCAGTATTTT
TRBJ2-3	NA	14	NA	TRBV7-2	CASSFGRSTDTQYF	TGTGCCAGCAGCTTTGGCAGGAGCACAGATACGCAGTATTTT
TRBJ2-1	TRBD2	14	NA	TRBV6-6	CASRKGLAVYEQFF	TGTGCCAGCAGGAAGGGACTAGCAGTATATGAGCAGTTCTTC